What follows is one T cell receptor (beta chain) and its context. The data are from a study of control samples from healthy donors and cancer patients. Sequencing used immunoSEQ multiplex PCR; TCRdb keeps in-frame clones, though not all of them. The sample consists of roughly 120,000 clones, 85% to 95% of them appearing once. V was pared by 0 bases and J by 6 bases, with 12 bases between. The CDR3 extends over 16 amino acids. From germline, CDR1 is LGHNA and CDR2 YSLEER. The specimen sequenced was PBMCs. This clonotype was obtained from a man in his forties or fifties with head and neck cancer. The chain couples TRBV4-3 to TRBJ1-6; no firm D call. The CDR3 is CASSQDQRRINSPLHF. The CDR3 region has the DNA TGCGCCAGCAGCCAAGATCAGAGGCGGATTAATTCACCCCTCCACTTT.